This TCR beta chain appears in the sequencing data of a study of blood T cell repertoires in COVID-19. Looked up from germline, CDR1 is SGHRS and CDR2 is YFSETQ. V shed 0 bases and J shed 5 bases, with 9 bases lying between them. The CDR3 contains 14 residues. Profiled with immunoSEQ multiplex PCR; TCRdb holds only in-frame clones, not every one. The table lists under 400,000 clones, around nine tenths of them singletons. What was sequenced was peripheral blood. V usage is TRBV5-1 and J usage is TRBJ2-1; the D is unclear. The clonotype comes from a woman aged 55-69 years with COVID-19, enrolled during active disease. The CDR3 DNA follows: TGCGCCAGCAGCTTGGAGGCTAGACACAATGAGCAGTTCTTC. Protein: CASSLEARHNEQFF.